This T cell receptor beta chain is from a study of shared clonotypes between healthy human individuals. It was across several immunoSEQ plates that each subset's genomic DNA was evenly split. TCRdb keeps only in-frame clones here, not all; method: immunoSEQ multiplex PCR. The sample holds approximately 2.4 million clones, nearly 97% seen once. With regard to this clone: Antigen unknown.

Study results and caveats: Generally, naive subsets (rather than memory subsets) showed larger estimated richness. It was expected that sequencing depth would affect clonotype sharing among donors.

The germline V and J ends were trimmed by 5 bases and 2 bases, with 10 bases remaining between them. Germline V gives CDR1 SGHRS, CDR2 YFSETQ. There are 13 residues in the CDR3. This TCR came from a man between 18 and 35 years old in good health. The sequencing input was naive CD4+ T cells sorted from blood. Subset defined: CD45RA+ positively selected. This chain connects TRBV5-1 to TRBJ1-1; the D gene is possibly TRBD1 (5 bases). CDR3 in amino acids: CASRQTENTEAFF. As DNA, the CDR3 is TGCGCCAGCAGGCAGACAGAAAACACTGAAGCTTTCTTT.